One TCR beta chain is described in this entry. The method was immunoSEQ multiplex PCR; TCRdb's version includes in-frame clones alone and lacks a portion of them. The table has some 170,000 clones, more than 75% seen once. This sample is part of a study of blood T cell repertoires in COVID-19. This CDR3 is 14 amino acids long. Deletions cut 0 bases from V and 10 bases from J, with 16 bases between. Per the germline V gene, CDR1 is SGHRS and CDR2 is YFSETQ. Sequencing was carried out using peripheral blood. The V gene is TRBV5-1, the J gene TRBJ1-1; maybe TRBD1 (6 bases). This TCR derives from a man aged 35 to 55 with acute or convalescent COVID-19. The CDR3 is CASSLAGGGLGAFF. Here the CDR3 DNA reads TGCGCCAGCAGCTTGGCCGGCGGGGGGCTGGGAGCTTTCTTT. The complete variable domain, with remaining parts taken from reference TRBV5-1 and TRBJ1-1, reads KAGVTQTPRYLIKTRGQQVTLSCSPISGHRSVSWYQQTPGQGLQFLFEYFSETQRNKGNFPGRFSGRQFSNSRSEMNVSTLELGDSALYLCASSLAGGGLGAFFGQGTRLTVV.